This TCR beta chain was profiled in a study of blood T cell repertoires in COVID-19. In the study overall: Sites across the United States, Italy and Spain contributed samples from acute and convalescent COVID-19. T cells, B-cell-depleted T cells, or PBMCs supplied cDNA or gDNA.

Trimming took 0 bases from V and 14 from J, leaving 16 bases between them. Germline V gives CDR1 SGHRS, CDR2 YFSETQ. The CDR3 runs to 13 residues. In the authors' methods: Using reference gene primer amplification, nucleated cell counts were estimated. This table comes from immunoSEQ multiplex PCR, and its TCRdb copy is limited to in-frame clones, with some not included. The V and J calls and clone size were taken over from that table, and D and trimming were inferred from the DNA. The table includes 250,000 to 350,000 clones, approximately 84% detected once. A Seattle source enrolled patients during active infection and followed them longitudinally.

The sample taken for sequencing was peripheral blood. The rearrangement uses TRBV5-1 and TRBJ2-3; possible D gene TRBD2, 6 bases. The receptor was derived from a human donor with COVID-19, enrolled during active disease. The donor label of this sample is uncertain. The CDR3 here is CASSLGTLRESYF. The CDR3 DNA reads TGCGCCAGCAGCTTGGGAACCCTACGGGAGTCGTATTTT. Using reference TRBV5-1 and TRBJ2-3 for the parts outside the CDR3, the full variable domain is KAGVTQTPRYLIKTRGQQVTLSCSPISGHRSVSWYQQTPGQGLQFLFEYFSETQRNKGNFPGRFSGRQFSNSRSEMNVSTLELGDSALYLCASSLGTLRESYFGPGTRLTVL.